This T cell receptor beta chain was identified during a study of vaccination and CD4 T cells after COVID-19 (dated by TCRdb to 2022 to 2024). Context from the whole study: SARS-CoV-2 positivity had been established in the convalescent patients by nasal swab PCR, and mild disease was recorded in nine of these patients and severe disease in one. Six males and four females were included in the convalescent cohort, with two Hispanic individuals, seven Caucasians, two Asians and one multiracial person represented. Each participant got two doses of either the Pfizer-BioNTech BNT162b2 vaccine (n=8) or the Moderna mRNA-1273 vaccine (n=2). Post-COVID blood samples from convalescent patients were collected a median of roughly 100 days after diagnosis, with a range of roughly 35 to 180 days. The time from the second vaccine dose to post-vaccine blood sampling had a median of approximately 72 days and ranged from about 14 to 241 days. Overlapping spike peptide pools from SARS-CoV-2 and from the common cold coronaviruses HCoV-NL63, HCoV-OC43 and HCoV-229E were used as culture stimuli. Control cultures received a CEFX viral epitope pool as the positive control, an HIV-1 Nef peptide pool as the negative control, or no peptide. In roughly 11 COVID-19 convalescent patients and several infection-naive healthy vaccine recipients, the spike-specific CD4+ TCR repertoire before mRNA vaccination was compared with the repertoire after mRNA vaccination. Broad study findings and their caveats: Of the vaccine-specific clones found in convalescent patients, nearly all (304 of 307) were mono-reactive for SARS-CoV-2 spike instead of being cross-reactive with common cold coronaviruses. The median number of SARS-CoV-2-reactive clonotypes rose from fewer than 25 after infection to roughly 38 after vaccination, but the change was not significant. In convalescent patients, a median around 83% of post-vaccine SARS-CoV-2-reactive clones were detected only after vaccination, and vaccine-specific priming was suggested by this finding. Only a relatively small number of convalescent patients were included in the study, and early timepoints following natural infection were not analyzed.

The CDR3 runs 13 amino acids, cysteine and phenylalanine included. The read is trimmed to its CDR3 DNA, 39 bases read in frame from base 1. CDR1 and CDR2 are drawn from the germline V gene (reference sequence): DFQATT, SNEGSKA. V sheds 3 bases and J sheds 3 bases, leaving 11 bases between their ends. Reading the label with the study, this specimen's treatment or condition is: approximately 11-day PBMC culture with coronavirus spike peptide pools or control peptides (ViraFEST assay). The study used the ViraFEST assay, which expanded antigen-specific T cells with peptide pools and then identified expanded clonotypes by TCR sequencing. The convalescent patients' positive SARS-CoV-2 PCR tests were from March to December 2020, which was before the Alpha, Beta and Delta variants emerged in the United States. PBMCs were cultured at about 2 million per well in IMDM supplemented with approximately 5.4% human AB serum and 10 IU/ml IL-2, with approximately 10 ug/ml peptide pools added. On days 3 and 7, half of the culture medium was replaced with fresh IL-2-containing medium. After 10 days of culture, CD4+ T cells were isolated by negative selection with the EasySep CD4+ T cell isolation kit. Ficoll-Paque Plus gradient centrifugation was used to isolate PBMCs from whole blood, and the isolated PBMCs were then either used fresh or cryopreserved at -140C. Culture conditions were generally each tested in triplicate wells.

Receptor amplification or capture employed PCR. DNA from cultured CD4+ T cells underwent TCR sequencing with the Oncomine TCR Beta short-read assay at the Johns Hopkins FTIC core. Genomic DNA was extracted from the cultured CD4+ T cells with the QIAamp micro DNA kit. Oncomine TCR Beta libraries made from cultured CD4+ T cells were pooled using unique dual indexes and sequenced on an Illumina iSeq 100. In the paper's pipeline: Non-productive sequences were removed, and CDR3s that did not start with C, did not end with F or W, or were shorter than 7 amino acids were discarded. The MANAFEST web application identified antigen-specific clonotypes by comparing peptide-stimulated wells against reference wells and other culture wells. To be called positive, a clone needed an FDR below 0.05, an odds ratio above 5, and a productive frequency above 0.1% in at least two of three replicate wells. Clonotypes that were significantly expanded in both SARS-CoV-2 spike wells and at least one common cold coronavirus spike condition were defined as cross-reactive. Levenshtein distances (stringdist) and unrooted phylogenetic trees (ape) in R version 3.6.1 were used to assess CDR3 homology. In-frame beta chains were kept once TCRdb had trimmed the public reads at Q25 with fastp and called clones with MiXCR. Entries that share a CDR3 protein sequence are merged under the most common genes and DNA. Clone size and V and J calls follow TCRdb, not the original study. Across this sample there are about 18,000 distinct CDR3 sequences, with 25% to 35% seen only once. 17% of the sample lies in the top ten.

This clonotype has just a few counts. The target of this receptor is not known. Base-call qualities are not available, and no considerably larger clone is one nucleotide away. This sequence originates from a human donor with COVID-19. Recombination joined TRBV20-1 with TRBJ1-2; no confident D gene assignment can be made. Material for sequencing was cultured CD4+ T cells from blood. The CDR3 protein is CSASIGRDYGYTF. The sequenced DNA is TGCAGTGCTAGCATTGGGCGGGACTATGGCTACACCTTC.